Below, one TCR beta chain is given with its context. As yet, its antigen is unknown. The data originate from a study of T cell responses to AZD1222 COVID-19 vaccine. Study-wide points: Vaccine-associated CD4 TCRs ranged over spike, dominating at 160-218 and 743-854. The study found Spike-specific TCR breadth and depth rose after two AZD1222 doses.

The protocol was immunoSEQ multiplex PCR, while the TCRdb copy is restricted to in-frame clones and leaves out a portion. The sample has about 180,000 clones, 85% to 95% seen once. The CDR3 sequence is 13 residues long. The sample in question was peripheral blood, obtained 28 days after the second AZD1222 dose. The receptor was derived from an adult who received the AZD1222 COVID-19 vaccine. This chain connects TRBV21-1 to TRBJ1-2; the D segment call TRBD1 is taken from the table without a DNA check. TRBV21-1 constitutes a pseudogene. The CDR3 DNA reads TGTGCCAGCAGCAAAGCGCCAGGGGGCGGCTACACCTTC. Amino acids: CASSKAPGGGYTF.